This T cell receptor beta chain is drawn from a study of control samples from healthy donors and cancer patients. The CDR3 is 19 residues long. To note about this clone: This could be a read error, since a much larger clone is one nucleotide away. Other DNA sequences in the same sample also yield this CDR3.

The protocol was immunoSEQ multiplex PCR, while the TCRdb copy is restricted to in-frame clones and leaves out a portion. The sample contains some 120,000 clones, roughly nine tenths of which appear only once. The clonotype was recovered from a woman aged 18-29 years in good health. This chain joins TRBV21-1 and TRBJ2-3; TRBD1, the D gene given by the table, was not confirmed from the DNA. TRBV21-1 is tagged as a pseudogene. The specimen sequenced was blood. CDR3 DNA: TGTGCCAGCAGCAAAGTGAGGACAAGACAGGGGCCGACCACAGATACGCAATATTTT. Encoded protein: CASSKVRTRQGPTTDTQYF.